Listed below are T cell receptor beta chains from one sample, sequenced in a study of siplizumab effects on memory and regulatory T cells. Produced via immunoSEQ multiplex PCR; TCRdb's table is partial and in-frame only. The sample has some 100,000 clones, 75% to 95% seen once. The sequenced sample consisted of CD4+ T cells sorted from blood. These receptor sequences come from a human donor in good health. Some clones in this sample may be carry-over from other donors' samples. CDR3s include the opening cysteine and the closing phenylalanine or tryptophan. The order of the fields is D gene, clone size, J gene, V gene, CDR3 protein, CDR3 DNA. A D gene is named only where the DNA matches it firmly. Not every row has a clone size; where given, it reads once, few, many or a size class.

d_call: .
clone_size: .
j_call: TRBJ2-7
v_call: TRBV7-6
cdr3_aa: CASSLTARAHEQYF
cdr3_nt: TGTGCCAGCAGTCTTACTGCCAGGGCCCACGAGCAGTACTTC

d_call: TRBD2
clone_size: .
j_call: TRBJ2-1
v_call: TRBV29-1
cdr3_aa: CSAKEREGSEQFF
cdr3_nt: TGCAGCGCCAAAGAGCGGGAGGGAAGTGAGCAGTTCTTC

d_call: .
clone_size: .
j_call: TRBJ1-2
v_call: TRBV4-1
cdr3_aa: CASSQDRFGGGYTF
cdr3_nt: TGCGCCAGCAGCCAAGATCGCTTCGGGGGCGGCTACACCTTC

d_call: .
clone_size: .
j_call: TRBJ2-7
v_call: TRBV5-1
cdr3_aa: CASSLGPQYEQYF
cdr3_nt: TGCGCCAGCAGCTTGGGCCCCCAGTACGAGCAGTACTTC

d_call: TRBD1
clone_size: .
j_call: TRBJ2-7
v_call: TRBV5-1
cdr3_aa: CASSRLDPGQGASF
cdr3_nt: TGCGCCAGCAGCCGTCTCGACCCGGGACAGGGGGCCTCATTC

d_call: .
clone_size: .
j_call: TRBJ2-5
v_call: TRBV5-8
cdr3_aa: CASSSPGLQETQYF
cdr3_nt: TGTGCCAGCAGCTCGCCGGGGCTCCAAGAGACCCAGTACTTC

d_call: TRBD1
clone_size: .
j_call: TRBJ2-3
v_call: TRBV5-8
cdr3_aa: CASSVAGTGLTDTQYF
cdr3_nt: TGTGCCAGCAGCGTTGCCGGGACAGGTCTCACAGATACGCAGTATTTT

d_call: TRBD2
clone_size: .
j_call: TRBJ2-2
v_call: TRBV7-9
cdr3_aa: CASSASRTSGSWSGELFF
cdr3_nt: TGTGCCAGCAGCGCTTCCCGGACTAGCGGGAGTTGGTCCGGGGAGCTGTTTTTT

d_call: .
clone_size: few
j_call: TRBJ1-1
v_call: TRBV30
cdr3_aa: CAWSAGTRYTEAFF
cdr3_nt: TGTGCCTGGAGTGCCGGGACTCGATACACTGAAGCTTTCTTT

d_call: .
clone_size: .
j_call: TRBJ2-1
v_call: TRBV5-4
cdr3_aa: CASSSAGTSGNEQFF
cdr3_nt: TGTGCCAGCAGTTCCGCCGGGACCTCGGGAAATGAGCAGTTCTTC

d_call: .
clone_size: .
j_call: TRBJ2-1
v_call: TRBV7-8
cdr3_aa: CASSVGDLNEQFF
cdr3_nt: TGTGCCAGCTCGGTTGGGGATCTGAATGAGCAGTTCTTC

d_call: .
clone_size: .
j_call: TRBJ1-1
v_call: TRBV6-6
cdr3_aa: CASRLPSGGEAFF
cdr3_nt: TGTGCCAGCAGACTTCCTAGTGGTGGTGAAGCTTTCTTT

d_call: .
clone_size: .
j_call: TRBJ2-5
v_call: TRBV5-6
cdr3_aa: CASSFWGGQTQYF
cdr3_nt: TGTGCCAGCAGCTTCTGGGGTGGGCAGACCCAGTACTTC

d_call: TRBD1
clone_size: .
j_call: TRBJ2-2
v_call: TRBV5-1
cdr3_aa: CASSLTGTGLYTGELFF
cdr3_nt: TGCGCCAGCAGCCTCACCGGGACAGGGTTGTACACCGGGGAGCTGTTTTTT

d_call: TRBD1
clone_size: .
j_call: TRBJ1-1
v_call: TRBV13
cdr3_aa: CASGDRVRAFF
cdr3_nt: TGTGCCAGCGGGGACAGGGTACGAGCTTTCTTT

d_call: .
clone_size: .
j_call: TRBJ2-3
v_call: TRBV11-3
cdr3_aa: CASSLGRSGRTDTQYF
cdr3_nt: TGTGCCAGCAGCTTAGGCCGCAGCGGGCGCACAGATACGCAGTATTTT

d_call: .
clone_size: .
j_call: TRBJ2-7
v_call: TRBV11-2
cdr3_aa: CASRREYEQYF
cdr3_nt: TGTGCCAGCAGGCGAGAATACGAGCAGTACTTC

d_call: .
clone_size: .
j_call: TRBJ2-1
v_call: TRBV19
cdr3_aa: CASSIRSGSSYNEQFF
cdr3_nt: TGTGCCAGTAGTATCAGGAGCGGAAGCTCCTACAATGAGCAGTTCTTC

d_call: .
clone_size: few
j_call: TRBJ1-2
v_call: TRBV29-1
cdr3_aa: CSVRVEGNYGYTF
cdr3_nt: TGCAGCGTAAGGGTCGAGGGAAATTATGGCTACACCTTC

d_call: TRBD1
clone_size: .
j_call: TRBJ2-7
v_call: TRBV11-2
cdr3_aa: CASSLDLGQGLTEQYF
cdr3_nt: TGTGCCAGCAGCTTAGATCTGGGACAGGGACTTACCGAGCAGTACTTC

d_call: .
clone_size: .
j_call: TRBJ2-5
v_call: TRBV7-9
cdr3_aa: CASTSGPPGTQYF
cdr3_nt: TGTGCCAGCACCTCGGGACCCCCTGGGACCCAGTACTTC

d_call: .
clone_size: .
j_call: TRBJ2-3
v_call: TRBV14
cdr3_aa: CASSQGEWRVLDTQYF
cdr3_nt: TGTGCCAGCAGCCAAGGGGAGTGGCGGGTATTGGATACGCAGTATTTT

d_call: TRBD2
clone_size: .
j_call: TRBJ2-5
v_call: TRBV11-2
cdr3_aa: CASSQRKTSGRETQYF
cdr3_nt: TGTGCCAGCAGCCAACGAAAGACTAGCGGGAGGGAGACCCAGTACTTC

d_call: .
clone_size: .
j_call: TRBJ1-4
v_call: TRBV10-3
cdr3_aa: CAISELGTKTNEKLFF
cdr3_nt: TGTGCCATCAGTGAGCTCGGGACCAAAACTAATGAAAAACTGTTTTTT

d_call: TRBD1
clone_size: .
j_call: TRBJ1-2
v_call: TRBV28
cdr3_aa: CASSSTGKGDGYTF
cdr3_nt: TGTGCCAGCAGTTCGACAGGGAAGGGAGATGGCTACACCTTC

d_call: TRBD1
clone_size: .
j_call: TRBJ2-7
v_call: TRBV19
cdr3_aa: CASSIQQGNYEQYF
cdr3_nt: TGTGCCAGTAGTATCCAACAGGGGAACTACGAGCAGTACTTC

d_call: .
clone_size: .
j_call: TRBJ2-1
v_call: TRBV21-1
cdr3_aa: CASSIEGDLLDNEQFF
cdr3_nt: TGTGCCAGCAGCATAGAAGGTGATCTTTTGGACAATGAGCAGTTCTTC

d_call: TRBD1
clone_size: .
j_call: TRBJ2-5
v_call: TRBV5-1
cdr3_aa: CASSSGQGVQETQYF
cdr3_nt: TGCGCCAGCAGCTCAGGACAGGGGGTGCAAGAGACCCAGTACTTC

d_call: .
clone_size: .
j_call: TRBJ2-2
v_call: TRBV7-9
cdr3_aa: CASSLRTSPITGELFF
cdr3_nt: TGTGCCAGCAGCTTAAGGACCTCCCCCATCACCGGGGAGCTGTTTTTT

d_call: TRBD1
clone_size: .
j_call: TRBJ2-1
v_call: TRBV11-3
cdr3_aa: CASSRFHGQGGLNEQFF
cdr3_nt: TGTGCCAGCAGCCGATTTCACGGACAGGGGGGACTGAATGAGCAGTTCTTC

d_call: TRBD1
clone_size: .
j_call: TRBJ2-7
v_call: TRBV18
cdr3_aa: CASSLRTGEKGYEQYF
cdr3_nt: TGTGCCAGCTCACTCCGGACAGGGGAGAAGGGGTACGAGCAGTACTTC

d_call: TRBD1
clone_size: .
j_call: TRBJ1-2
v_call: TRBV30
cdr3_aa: CAWSLGQLVTNYGYTF
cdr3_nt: TGTGCCTGGAGTCTGGGACAGCTGGTTACTAACTATGGCTACACCTTC

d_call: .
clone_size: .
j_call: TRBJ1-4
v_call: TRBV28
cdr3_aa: CASSPMTGLNEKLFF
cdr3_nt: TGTGCCAGCAGTCCTATGACAGGTCTTAATGAAAAACTGTTTTTT

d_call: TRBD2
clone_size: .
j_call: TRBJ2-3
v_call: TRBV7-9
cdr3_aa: CASSPGLAGVRDTQYF
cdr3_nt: TGTGCCAGCAGCCCTGGACTAGCGGGAGTGAGAGATACGCAGTATTTT

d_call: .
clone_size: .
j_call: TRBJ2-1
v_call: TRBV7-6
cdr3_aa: CASSSGVGRSNWAYNEQFF
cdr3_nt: TGTGCCAGCAGCTCAGGTGTCGGGCGATCGAATTGGGCTTACAATGAGCAGTTCTTC

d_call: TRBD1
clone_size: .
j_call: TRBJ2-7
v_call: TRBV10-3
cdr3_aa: CAISEGDRGSYEQYF
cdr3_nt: TGTGCCATCAGTGAGGGGGACAGGGGGTCCTACGAGCAGTACTTC

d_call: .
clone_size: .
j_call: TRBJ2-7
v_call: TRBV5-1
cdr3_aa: CASSSAKQGAYEQYF
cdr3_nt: TGCGCCAGCAGTTCGGCCAAACAAGGGGCCTACGAGCAGTACTTC

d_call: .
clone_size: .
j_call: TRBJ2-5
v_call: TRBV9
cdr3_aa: CASSVAGRAETQYF
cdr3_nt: TGTGCCAGCAGCGTAGCCGGCAGGGCGGAGACCCAGTACTTC

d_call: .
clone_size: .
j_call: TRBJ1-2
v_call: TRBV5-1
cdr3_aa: CASSLDAGYGYTF
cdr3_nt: TGCGCCAGCAGCTTGGATGCCGGCTATGGCTACACCTTC

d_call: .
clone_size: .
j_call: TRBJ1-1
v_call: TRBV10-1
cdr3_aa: CASKGGLNTEAFF
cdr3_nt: TGCGCCAGCAAAGGCGGTTTGAACACTGAAGCTTTCTTT

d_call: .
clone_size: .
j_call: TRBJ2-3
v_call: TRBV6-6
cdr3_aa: CASSYTTSSTDTQYF
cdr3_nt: TGTGCCAGCAGTTACACAACCTCTAGCACAGATACGCAGTATTTT

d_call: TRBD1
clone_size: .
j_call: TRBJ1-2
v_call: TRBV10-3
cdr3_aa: CAISREGQAYGYTF
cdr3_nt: TGTGCCATCAGCCGCGAGGGACAGGCTTATGGCTACACCTTC

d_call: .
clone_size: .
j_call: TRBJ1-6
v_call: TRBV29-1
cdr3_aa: CSVLQGLGSPLHF
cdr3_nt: TGCAGCGTTCTCCAGGGGTTGGGCTCACCCCTCCACTTT

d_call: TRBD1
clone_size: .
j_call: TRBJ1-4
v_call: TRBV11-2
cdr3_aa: CASGGAGGGEKLFF
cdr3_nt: TGTGCCAGCGGGGGAGCAGGGGGCGGGGAAAAACTGTTTTTT

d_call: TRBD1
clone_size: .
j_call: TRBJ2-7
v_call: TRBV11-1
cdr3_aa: CASSLKQGAYGEQYF
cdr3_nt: TGTGCCAGCAGCTTAAAACAGGGGGCTTACGGCGAGCAGTACTTC

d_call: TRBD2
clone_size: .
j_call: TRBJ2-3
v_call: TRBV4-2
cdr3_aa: CASSKLGGPSTDTQYF
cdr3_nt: TGTGCCAGCAGCAAGCTGGGAGGGCCTAGCACAGATACGCAGTATTTT

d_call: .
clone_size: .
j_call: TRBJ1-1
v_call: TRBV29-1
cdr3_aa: CSVEGEENTEAFF
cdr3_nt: TGCAGCGTTGAAGGGGAAGAAAACACTGAAGCTTTCTTT

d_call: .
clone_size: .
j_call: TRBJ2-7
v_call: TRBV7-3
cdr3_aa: CASNSTSRVVGEQYF
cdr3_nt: TGTGCCAGCAACTCGACGAGCAGGGTCGTTGGCGAGCAGTACTTC

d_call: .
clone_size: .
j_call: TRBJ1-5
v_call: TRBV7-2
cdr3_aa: CASTPGWGGQPQHF
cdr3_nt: TGTGCCAGCACCCCCGGGTGGGGGGGTCAGCCCCAGCATTTT

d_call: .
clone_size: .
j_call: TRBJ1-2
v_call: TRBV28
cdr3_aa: CASRPDRAGYTF
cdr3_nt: TGTGCCAGCAGACCCGACAGAGCCGGCTACACCTTC